Sequencing of this TCR beta chain was carried out in a study of blood T cell repertoires in COVID-19. Data came from immunoSEQ multiplex PCR; TCRdb stores just in-frame clones and leaves some out. The sample consists of 300,000 to 500,000 clones, approximately 88% of them appearing once. CDR3 size: 16 residues. Trimming removed 0 bases from V and 0 bases from J, with 9 bases in between. Germline values: CDR1 SGHDN, CDR2 FVKESK. In assigning cohorts, the study relied on participant-reported clinical history. This receptor was obtained from a middle-aged woman with acute COVID-19. Input material: PBMCs or T cells enriched from blood (not recorded which). The chain combines TRBV14 with TRBJ1-3, with D unresolved. The CDR3 is CASSQEFPVSGNTIYF. For the CDR3, the DNA is TGTGCCAGCAGCCAAGAATTTCCGGTCTCTGGAAACACCATATATTTT.